This T cell receptor (beta chain) came from a study of T cell repertoires in cytomegalovirus infection. Study-wide background: As its CMV epitopes, the study selected recently identified HLA-C-restricted and well-studied HLA-B-restricted targets. Public TCR beta signatures indicated both CMV infection and matching HLA type.

Study-wide results and caveats: What dominated the ex vivo response were HLA-C-restricted CMV-specific TCR beta clonotypes. Totalled public TCR beta family frequency picked out people who carried CMV plus the relevant HLA.

Germline loops: CDR1 MNHEY, CDR2 SMNVEV (reference sequence). The CDR3 contains 14 residues. V was clipped by 5 bases and J by 5 bases, with 15 bases between them. A note on this clonotype: The target antigen is unknown.

Via MiXCR, TCRdb re-called the reads, giving one row per CDR3 protein. Counted here are roughly 100,000 distinct CDR3 sequences, about 40% occurring once; the ten biggest clones make up roughly 70%. The chain is built from TRBV27 and TRBJ1-1, with a possible D match to TRBD1 (6 bases). This sequence originates from a human donor in good health (CMV status not recorded). Some clones in this sample may be carry-over from other donors' samples. The material was CD8+ T cells from cultured PBMCs, obtained from culture after CMV antigen stimulation. CDR3: CASSPLTGPTEAFF. The CDR3, as DNA: TGTGCCAGCAGTCCACTGACAGGACCAACTGAAGCTTTCTTT.